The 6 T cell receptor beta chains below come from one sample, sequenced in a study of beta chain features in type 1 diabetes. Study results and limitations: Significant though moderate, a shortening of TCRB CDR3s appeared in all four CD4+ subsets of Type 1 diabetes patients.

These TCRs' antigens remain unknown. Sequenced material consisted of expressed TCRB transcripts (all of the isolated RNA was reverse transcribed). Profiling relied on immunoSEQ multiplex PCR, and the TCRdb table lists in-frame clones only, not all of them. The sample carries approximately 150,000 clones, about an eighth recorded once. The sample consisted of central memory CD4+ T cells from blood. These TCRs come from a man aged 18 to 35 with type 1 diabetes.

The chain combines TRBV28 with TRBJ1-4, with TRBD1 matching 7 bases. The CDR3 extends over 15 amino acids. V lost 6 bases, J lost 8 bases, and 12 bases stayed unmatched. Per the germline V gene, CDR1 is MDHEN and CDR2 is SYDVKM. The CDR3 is CASSPPTGRVEKLFF. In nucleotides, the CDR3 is TGTGCCAGCAGCCCCCCGACAGGGAGGGTGGAAAAACTGTTTTTT.

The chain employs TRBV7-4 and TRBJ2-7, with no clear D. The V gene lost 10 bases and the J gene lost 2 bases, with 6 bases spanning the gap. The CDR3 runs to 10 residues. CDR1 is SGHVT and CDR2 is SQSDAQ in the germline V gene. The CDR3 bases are TGTGCCATTCCTCCCTACGAGCAGTACTTC. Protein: CAIPPYEQYF.

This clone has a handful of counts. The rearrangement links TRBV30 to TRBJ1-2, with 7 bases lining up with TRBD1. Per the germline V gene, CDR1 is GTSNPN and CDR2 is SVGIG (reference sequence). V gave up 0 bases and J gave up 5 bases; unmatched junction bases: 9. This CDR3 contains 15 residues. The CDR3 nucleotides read TGTGCCTGGAGTGTAATGGGGGCGACAGGGTATGGCTACACCTTC. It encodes CAWSVMGATGYGYTF.

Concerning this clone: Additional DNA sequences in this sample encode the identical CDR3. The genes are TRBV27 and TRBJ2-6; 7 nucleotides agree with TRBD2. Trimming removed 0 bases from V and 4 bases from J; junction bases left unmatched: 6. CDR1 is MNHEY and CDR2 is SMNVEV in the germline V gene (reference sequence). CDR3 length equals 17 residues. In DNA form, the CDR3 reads TGTGCCAGCAGTTTATCTGGCGGGAGCTCGGGGGCCAACGTCCTGACTTTC. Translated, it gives CASSLSGGSSGANVLTF.

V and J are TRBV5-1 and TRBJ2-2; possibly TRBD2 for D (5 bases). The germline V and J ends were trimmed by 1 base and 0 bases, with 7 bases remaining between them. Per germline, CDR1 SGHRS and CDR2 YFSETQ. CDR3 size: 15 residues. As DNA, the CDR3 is TGCGCCAGCAGCTTGTTGAGGGCGAACACCGGGGAGCTGTTTTTT. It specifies CASSLLRANTGELFF.

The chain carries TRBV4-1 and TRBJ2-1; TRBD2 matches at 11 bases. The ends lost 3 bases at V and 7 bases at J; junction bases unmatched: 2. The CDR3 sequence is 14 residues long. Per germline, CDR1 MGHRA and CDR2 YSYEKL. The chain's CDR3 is CASSHPSGGNEQFF. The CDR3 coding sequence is TGCGCCAGCAGCCACCCTAGCGGGGGGAATGAGCAGTTCTTC.